The 3 T cell receptor beta chains listed next were all sequenced from one sample in a study of cytomegalovirus exposure and HLA in healthy donors (dated by TCRdb to about 2017). The library was produced with the immunoSEQ multiplex PCR assay. For the multiplex PCR, a mixture combining 60 forward primers for TCR Vbeta segments and 13 reverse primers for TCR Jbeta segments was used. Not all clones reach the TCRdb copy of this immuneACCESS table, which keeps in-frame sequences only. Checked studies attribute under half of the gap to unresolved V genes and leave the rest unexplained. This sample is represented by about 160,000 clones; roughly 80% of them were singletons. The ten largest make up 1.3% of the sample. Input material: PBMCs. All receptors derive from a man aged 45-65 years in good health and CMV-seropositive.

The chain combines TRBV5-4 with TRBJ2-5; tentatively, D is TRBD1 (6 bases). The J call may be faulty, since TRBJ2-7 better matches the DNA end. CDR1 is SGHNT, CDR2 YYREEE, per germline (reference sequence). This CDR3 comprises 12 residues. The CDR3 region is CASSWGLAEQYF. The CDR3 region has the DNA TGTGCCAGCAGCTGGGGGCTAGCCGAGCAGTACTTC.

The chain couples TRBV6-5 to TRBJ1-5, with 9 bases matching TRBD1. Trimming removed 6 bases from V and 7 bases from J; junction bases left unmatched: 7. Germline values: CDR1 MNHEY, CDR2 SVGAGI. The CDR3 runs 14 residues. The chain's CDR3 is CASRAGTGFQPQHF. In nucleotides, the CDR3 is TGTGCCAGCAGGGCCGGGACAGGGTTCCAGCCCCAGCATTTT.

The chain is built from TRBV5-8 and TRBJ2-3; maybe TRBD1 (5 bases). The CDR3 spans 14 residues. Trimming cost V 0 bases and J 4 bases, with 9 bases left between them. The V gene's germline CDR1 is SGHTS and CDR2 YDEGEE. The CDR3 reads CASSLGGLADTQYF. CDR3 in DNA: TGTGCCAGCAGCTTGGGGGGCCTCGCAGATACGCAGTATTTT.